A selection of T cell receptor beta chains follows, all from one sample in a study of cytomegalovirus exposure and HLA in healthy donors. The repertoire was sequenced with immunoSEQ multiplex PCR; TCRdb's copy has only in-frame clones and lacks some. The table records some 200,000 clones, around 77% of them present only once. Sequences were obtained from PBMCs. The receptors shown here come from a woman aged 25 to 45 in good health and CMV-seronegative. The CDR3 runs from the conserved cysteine through the conserved F or W. A D gene is named only where the DNA matches it firmly. Rows may omit the clone size; those that give it use once, few, many or a size class.

once TRBJ2-1 TRBV29-1 TRBD1 CSVGQGAYNEQFF TGCAGCGTCGGACAGGGGGCCTACAATGAGCAGTTCTTC
NA TRBJ2-2 TRBV27 NA CASSWAFYRANTGELFF TGTGCCAGCAGTTGGGCATTTTACAGAGCGAACACCGGGGAGCTGTTTTTT
NA TRBJ2-7 TRBV5-6 NA CASSYDLTVYEQYF TGTGCCAGCAGCTATGATTTGACAGTATACGAGCAGTACTTC
NA TRBJ1-5 TRBV7-2 NA CASSSYPRGASQPQHF TGTGCCAGCAGTTCATACCCTCGGGGGGCCTCTCAGCCCCAGCATTTT
NA TRBJ1-5 TRBV4-1 TRBD1 CASSPTTGGNQPQHF TGCGCCAGCAGCCCCACGACAGGGGGAAATCAGCCCCAGCATTTT
NA TRBJ2-1 TRBV9 TRBD2 CASSLSGTSGYNEQFF TGTGCCAGCAGCCTCTCCGGGACTAGCGGGTACAATGAGCAGTTCTTC
few TRBJ1-2 TRBV27 TRBD1 CASSPFSTGAETF TGTGCCAGCAGTCCTTTCTCGACAGGGGCGGAAACCTTC
NA TRBJ2-3 TRBV29-1 TRBD2 CSVVSSGSRTDTQYF TGCAGCGTTGTTAGTAGCGGGAGCCGCACAGATACGCAGTATTTT
NA TRBJ2-7 TRBV15 NA CATSRDWREQYF TGTGCCACCAGCAGAGATTGGAGGGAGCAGTACTTC
once TRBJ2-1 TRBV5-1 TRBD2 CASSPGHGTSGRRGEQFF TGCGCCAGCTCCCCGGGACACGGGACTAGCGGGAGGAGGGGTGAGCAGTTCTTC